Given below is one T cell receptor beta chain in context. Its antigen has not been determined. The sample holds no much larger clone one base away, and base qualities are not on file. The same CDR3 is also encoded by other DNA sequences in this sample. The immunoSEQ Assay, a bias-controlled multiplex PCR, was used to amplify TCRbeta CDR3 regions from genomic DNA. Concerning the study's data processing: Nucleated cell counts per sample were estimated from amplification of reference gene primers within the assay. Sequence reads were collapsed and filtered to measure the absolute abundance of every unique TCRbeta CDR3 rearrangement. For each sample, productive Simpson clonality was calculated by taking the square root of Simpson's diversity index across productive rearrangements. In TCRdb, the immuneACCESS table is reduced to in-frame sequences with V and J assigned. These tables do not hold every clone; where another copy was compared, an unresolved V gene accounts for under half, and the others remain unexplained. D and trimming were read from the DNA, whereas the V and J calls and clone size are those reported in that table. For this sample the table gives about 97,000 clones, of which 85% to 95% were detected only once. The ten most abundant clones make up 5.7% of the sample.

The data stem from a study of blood T cell repertoires in COVID-19 (dated by TCRdb to the early 2020s). Context from the whole study: Samples from collaborators originated in the United States, Italy and Spain and spanned both the acute and convalescent phases of COVID-19. The material from the prospective study consisted of cDNA or gDNA derived from T cells, B-cell-depleted T cells, or PBMCs. Samples came from the ongoing ImmuneRACE study (first 160 participants) plus 1,254 subjects from 6 global collaborators. The repertoires were released in a freely available public database intended as a resource for research on the immune response to SARS-CoV-2. Sample metadata almost always included a de-identified subject ID, COVID-19 status, age in years and sex. Where available, HLA class I and class II types were taken from metadata supplied by the sample provider and were not determined by assay-based typing. Deeply sampled blood TCRbeta repertoires from subjects exposed to, actively infected with, or recovered from COVID-19 were included in the dataset. What the research found in general, with its limitations: The quantity of clinical and demographic metadata differed by source and by participant and was supplied without curation.

The collaborating institutions used their own protocols to collect whole blood in K2EDTA tubes. For TCRbeta analysis, collaborators shipped samples as frozen whole blood, isolated PBMCs, or DNA extracted from either of those sample types. The CDR3 numbers 15 residues from cysteine through phenylalanine. Left in the record is the CDR3 DNA by itself, 45 bases read in frame from the first base. The germline V gene sets CDR1 to SGHAT and CDR2 to FQNNGV. V is cut back by 1 base and J by 4 bases, with 4 bases in the junction unmatched. The sequence links TRBV11-2 to TRBJ2-1, and 7 junctional nucleotides match TRBD2. The sequence came from a man aged 45-65 years with active COVID-19. Specimen: peripheral blood. The nucleotide sequence reads as follows: TGTGCCAGCAGCTTAGGGCGCGGGGGATACAATGAGCAGTTCTTC. Its protein product is CASSLGRGGYNEQFF.